This TCR beta chain stems from a study of blood T cell repertoires in COVID-19. Overall study: COVID-19 samples from acute and convalescent phases originated in the United States, Italy and Spain. The cDNA or gDNA used as material had been derived from T cells, B-cell-depleted T cells, or PBMCs.

CDR1 and CDR2 from the germline V gene are SQVTM and ANQGSEA. The CDR3 extends over 14 amino acids. Between the trimmed V and J ends, which lost 6 bases and 0 bases, there was a span of 11 bases. In the original processing: Estimates of nucleated cell counts were drawn from the amplification of reference gene primers. Clones were sequenced by immunoSEQ multiplex PCR, and TCRdb holds only the in-frame ones, with some missing. For V, J and clone size, that table is used; D and trimming come from the DNA. The table records roughly 35,000 clones, around 87% of them present only once. The chain recombines TRBV29-1 with TRBJ2-2, with TRBD2 as a possible D gene (5 bases). This clonotype originated in a human donor in a cohort sampled during active COVID-19. Sequencing input: peripheral blood. The CDR3 DNA reads as TGCAGCGTCGGGGTCCCCCCGAACACCGGGGAGCTGTTTTTT. It translates to CSVGVPPNTGELFF.